Below, one T cell receptor beta chain is given with its context. This record comes from a study of blood T cells in healthy people across ages. Germline V gives CDR1 LGHDT, CDR2 YNNKEL (reference sequence). The CDR3 sequence is 14 residues long. PCR was performed a second time for 7 to 11 cycles using a sample-barcoded 5' primer and a J-beta primer mix. TCRdb analysed the 5' RACE reads with MiXCR anew, one entry per CDR3 protein. Counted here are under 800,000 distinct CDR3 sequences, about 21% occurring once; the ten biggest clones make up roughly 3.9%. The gene calls are TRBV3-1 and TRBJ2-1; D gene ambiguous. Gene TRBJ2-7 matches the end of the DNA better, so the J call may be wrong. This clonotype was obtained from a man between 65 and 85 years old in good health. Sample: blood. The CDR3 nucleotides are TGTGCCAGCAGCCAAGGACTGGTAAGCTACGAGCAGTACTTC. Translated, it gives CASSQGLVSYEQYF.